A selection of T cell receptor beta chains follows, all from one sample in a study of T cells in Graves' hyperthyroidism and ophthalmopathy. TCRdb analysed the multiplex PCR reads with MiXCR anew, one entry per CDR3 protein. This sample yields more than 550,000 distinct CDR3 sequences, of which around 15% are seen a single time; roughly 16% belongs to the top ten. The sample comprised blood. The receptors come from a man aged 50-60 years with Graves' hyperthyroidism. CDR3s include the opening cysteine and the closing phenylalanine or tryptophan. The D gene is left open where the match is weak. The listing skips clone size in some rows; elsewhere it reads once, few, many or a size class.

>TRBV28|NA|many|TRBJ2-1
TGTGCCAGCAGTTTGGCACCACACAATGAGCAGTTCTTC
CASSLAPHNEQFF
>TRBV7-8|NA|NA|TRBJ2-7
TGTGCCAGCAGCCGTTCCGAGCGGAGCTCCTACGAGCAGTACTTC
CASSRSERSSYEQYF
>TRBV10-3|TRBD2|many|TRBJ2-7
TGTGCCATCAGTGAACAAGGACTAGCGGGAGTATACGAGCAGTACTTC
CAISEQGLAGVYEQYF
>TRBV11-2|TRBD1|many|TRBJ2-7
TGTGCCAGCAGCCCGGAATGGGGACAGGGCTACGAGCAGTACTTC
CASSPEWGQGYEQYF
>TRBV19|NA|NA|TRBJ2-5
TGTGCCAGTAATATGGGACGTCTACAAGAGACCCAGTACTTC
CASNMGRLQETQYF
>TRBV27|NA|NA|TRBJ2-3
TGTGCCAGCAGTTTAAAGAACGGCATTAGCACAGATACGCAGTATTTT
CASSLKNGISTDTQYF
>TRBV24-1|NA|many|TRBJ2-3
TGTGCCACCAGTGACCCCAGACCCACAGATACGCAGTATTTT
CATSDPRPTDTQYF
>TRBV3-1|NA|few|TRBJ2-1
TGTGCCAGCAGCCAACAGGACCCCCGTGAGCAGTTCTTC
CASSQQDPREQFF
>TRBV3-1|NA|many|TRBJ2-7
TGTGCCAGCAGCCCCCTAGCTGCCTACGAGCAGTACTTC
CASSPLAAYEQYF
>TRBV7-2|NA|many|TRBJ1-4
TGTGCCAGCAGCTTAGGGGGGGGCGGTGCAACTAATGAAAAACTGTTTTTT
CASSLGGGGATNEKLFF
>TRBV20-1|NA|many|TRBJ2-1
TGCAGTGCTAGAGATGGAGGGAGCGCATTCGAGCAGTTCTTC
CSARDGGSAFEQFF
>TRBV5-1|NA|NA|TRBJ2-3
TGCGCCAGCAGAGTTTCCGGGACAGATACGCAGTATTTT
CASRVSGTDTQYF
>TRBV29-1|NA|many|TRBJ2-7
TGCAGCGCCCGGGACAACTCCTACGAGCAGTACTTC
CSARDNSYEQYF
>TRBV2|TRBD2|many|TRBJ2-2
TGTGCCAGCAGTCCGGGACTAGCGGGAGGAAAACTGGACACCGGGGAGCTGTTTTTT
CASSPGLAGGKLDTGELFF
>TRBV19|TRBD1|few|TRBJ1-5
TGTGCCAGTAGTATTCTAGGGGGCGCCGCCTTTGGGCAGCCCCAGCATTTT
CASSILGGAAFGQPQHF
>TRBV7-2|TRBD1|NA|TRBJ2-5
TGTGCCAGCAGCTTAGACCGCGCCGGCAACAGGGGGCGAGAGACCCAGTACTTC
CASSLDRAGNRGRETQYF
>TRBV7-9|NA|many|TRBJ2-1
TGTGCCAGCAGCTTAGAAACCCATGAGCAGTTCTTC
CASSLETHEQFF
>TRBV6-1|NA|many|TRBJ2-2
TGTGCCAGCAGTACCACGCCGGCGAACCTGGGACCGGGGGAGCTGTTTTTT
CASSTTPANLGPGELFF
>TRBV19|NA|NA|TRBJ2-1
TGTGCCAGTAGTATAGATCTGAGGACGGGAACGAAGAATGAGCAGTTCTTC
CASSIDLRTGTKNEQFF
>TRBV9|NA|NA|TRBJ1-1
TGTGCCAGCAGCGCCCCCGCGGGGAGGAGGGCTTTCTTT
CASSAPAGRRAFF
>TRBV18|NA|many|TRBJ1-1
TGTGCCAGCTCACCAATGGAGGGGGTGGGTACTGAAGCTTTCTTT
CASSPMEGVGTEAFF